This T cell receptor (beta chain) was retrieved from a study of shared clonotypes between healthy human individuals. The data were produced by immunoSEQ multiplex PCR, yet TCRdb's version contains in-frame clones alone and is incomplete. The data hold over 2 million clones, with approximately 95% observed a single time. Naive CD8 cells lacked CD45RO and underwent positive selection for CCR7, leaving out terminally differentiated effector memory CD45RA+ cells. This CDR3 comprises 15 residues. The germline V gene encodes CDR1 SQVTM and CDR2 ANQGSEA. The V gene end was trimmed by 0 bases and the J gene end by 3 bases; junction bases not matched to a gene: 2.

The origin of this receptor is a young man in good health. What was sequenced was naive CD8+ T cells sorted from blood. The chain employs TRBV29-1 and TRBJ2-7; 13 nucleotides line up with TRBD2. The CDR3 spells CSVEDGLAGDYEQYF. DNA for the CDR3: TGCAGCGTTGAAGATGGACTAGCGGGAGACTACGAGCAGTACTTC.